One sample yielded the 5 T cell receptor beta chains listed below, sequenced in a study of T cell responses to AZD1222 COVID-19 vaccine. Here immunoSEQ multiplex PCR was the method, and the copy in TCRdb shows in-frame clones only, minus some. The table records 58,000 or so clones, around 83% of them present only once. The sample was peripheral blood, taken on day 0 of AZD1222 vaccination. The receptors come from an adult in good health.

The rearrangement joins TRBV13 to TRBJ2-1; D is ambiguous. The CDR3 has 12 amino acids. From germline, CDR1 is PRHDT and CDR2 FYEKMQ (reference sequence). V was cut by 5 bases and J by 9 bases, with 11 bases left in between. The CDR3 region has the DNA TGTGCCAGCAGCCCAAACTCGGGTGAGCAGTTCTTC. Protein product: CASSPNSGEQFF.

The rearrangement links TRBV5-1 to TRBJ1-4; D call uncertain. V shed 2 bases and J shed 0 bases, with 5 bases lying between them. Germline CDR1 is SGHRS and CDR2 is YFSETQ. CDR3 length: 14 amino acids. This CDR3 is CASSFDATNEKLFF. DNA of the CDR3: TGCGCCAGCAGCTTCGACGCAACTAATGAAAAACTGTTTTTT.

The V and J genes are TRBV5-1 and TRBJ2-7, with TRBD1 matching 8 bases. The CDR3 sequence is 14 residues long. V dropped 2 bases and J dropped 5; count of bases not matched to a gene: 6. The germline gives CDR1 SGHRS, CDR2 YFSETQ. The CDR3 coding sequence is TGCGCCAGCAGCTTCCCACAGGGGGAGAACGAGCAGTACTTC. Protein: CASSFPQGENEQYF.

CDR3 coding DNA: TGTGCCAGCAAAGAGGCGGGGAAGGGGCGGGAAAAACTGTTTTTT. Protein sequence: CASKEAGKGREKLFF. This chain connects TRBV13 to TRBJ1-4; D is perhaps TRBD1 (5 bases). The length of the CDR3 is 15 residues. Germline lookup yields CDR1 PRHDT and CDR2 FYEKMQ (reference sequence). Trimming cost V 7 bases and J 8 bases, with 20 bases left between them.

V and J are TRBV5-1 and TRBJ2-7, with D maybe TRBD1 (6 bases). V lost 0 bases, J lost 4 bases, and 17 bases lay in between. In germline, CDR1 is SGHRS, CDR2 YFSETQ. The CDR3 loop spans 16 amino acids. CDR3: CASSLAETGEGYEQYF. CDR3 DNA sequence: TGCGCCAGCAGCTTGGCGGAGACAGGTGAAGGGTACGAGCAGTACTTC.